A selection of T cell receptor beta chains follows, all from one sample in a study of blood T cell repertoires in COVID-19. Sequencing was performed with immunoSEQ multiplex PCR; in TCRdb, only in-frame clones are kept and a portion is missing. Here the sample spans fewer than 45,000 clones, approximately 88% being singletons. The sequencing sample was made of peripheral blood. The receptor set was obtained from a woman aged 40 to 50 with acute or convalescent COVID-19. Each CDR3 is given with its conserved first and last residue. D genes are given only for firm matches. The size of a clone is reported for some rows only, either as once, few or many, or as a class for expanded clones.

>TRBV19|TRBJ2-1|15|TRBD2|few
TGTGCCAGTAGTACCATAGCGGGGGAGGGAAATGAGCAGTTCTTC
CASSTIAGEGNEQFF
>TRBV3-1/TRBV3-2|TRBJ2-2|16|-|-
TGTGCCAGCAGCACCCGCGGGCCACGAGGGCCCGGGGAGCTGTTTTTT
CASSTRGPRGPGELFF
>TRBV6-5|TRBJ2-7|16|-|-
TGTGCCAGCAGTTACTCTCCACCGGGTCCTACTTACGAGCAGTACTTC
CASSYSPPGPTYEQYF
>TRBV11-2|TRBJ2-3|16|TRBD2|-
TGTGCCAGCAGCTTAGGGGTGCTAGCGGAGAAAGATACGCAGTATTTT
CASSLGVLAEKDTQYF
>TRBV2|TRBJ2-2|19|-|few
TGTGCCAGCAGAAGCCCATCAACTTTGGCTAGAGTTGGTACCGGGGAGCTGTTTTTT
CASRSPSTLARVGTGELFF
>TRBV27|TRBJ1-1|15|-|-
TGTGCCAGCAGCACTCGGGGGAGTCAGAACACTGAAGCTTTCTTT
CASSTRGSQNTEAFF
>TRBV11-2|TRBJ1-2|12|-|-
TGTGCCAGCAGCCAAGAGGGTAGCGGCTACACCTTC
CASSQEGSGYTF
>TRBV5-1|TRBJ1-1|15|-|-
TGCGCCAGCAGCTTGGCCCAGGCTGGGTTCGCTGAAGCTTTCTTT
CASSLAQAGFAEAFF
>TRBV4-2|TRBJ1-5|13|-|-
TGTGCCAGCAGCCAAGATGAGGGACAGCCCCAGCATTTT
CASSQDEGQPQHF
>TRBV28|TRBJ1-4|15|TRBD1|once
TGTGCCAGCAGTTCCCACAGGGGAACAGATGAAAAACTGTTTTTT
CASSSHRGTDEKLFF
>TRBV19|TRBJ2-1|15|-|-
TGTGCCAGTAGTCTCCCCGGGACTGCGTACAATGAGCAGTTCTTC
CASSLPGTAYNEQFF
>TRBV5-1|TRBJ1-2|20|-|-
TGCGCCAGCAGCTTGGGCGCAAGTAGGACAGTTTCCTTCGCTAACTATGGCTACACCTTC
CASSLGASRTVSFANYGYTF
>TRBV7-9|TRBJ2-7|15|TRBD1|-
TGTGCCAGCAGAAATCGGGACAGTGGGCCCTACGAGCAGTACTTC
CASRNRDSGPYEQYF
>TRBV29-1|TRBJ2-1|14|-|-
TGCAGCGTTGGATCCTCCAGCTCCTACAATGAGCAGTTCTTC
CSVGSSSSYNEQFF
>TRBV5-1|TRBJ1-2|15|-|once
TGCGCCAGCAGCTTGGTAGAGGGCGGGCTTTATGGCTACACCTTC
CASSLVEGGLYGYTF
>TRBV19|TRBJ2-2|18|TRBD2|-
TGTGCCAGTAGTACCAGGACTAGCGGGAAGGTGGACACCGGGGAGCTGTTTTTT
CASSTRTSGKVDTGELFF
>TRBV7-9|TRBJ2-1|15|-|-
TGTGCCAGCAGCTTTAGCAGCCTCGGGTACAATGAGCAGTTCTTC
CASSFSSLGYNEQFF
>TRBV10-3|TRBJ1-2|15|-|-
TGTGCCATCAGTGACACCACGACAGCTAACTATGGCTACACCTTC
CAISDTTTANYGYTF
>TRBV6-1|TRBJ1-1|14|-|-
TGTGCCAGCAGTGAAGCGCTGAGGAACACTGAAGCTTTCTTT
CASSEALRNTEAFF
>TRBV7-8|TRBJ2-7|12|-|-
TGTGCCAGCAGCCCCCCCACAGGAATAGCGTACTTC
CASSPPTGIAYF
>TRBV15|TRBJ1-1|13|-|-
TGTGCCACCAGCAGGGTTATGAGTCCTGAAGCTTTCTTT
CATSRVMSPEAFF